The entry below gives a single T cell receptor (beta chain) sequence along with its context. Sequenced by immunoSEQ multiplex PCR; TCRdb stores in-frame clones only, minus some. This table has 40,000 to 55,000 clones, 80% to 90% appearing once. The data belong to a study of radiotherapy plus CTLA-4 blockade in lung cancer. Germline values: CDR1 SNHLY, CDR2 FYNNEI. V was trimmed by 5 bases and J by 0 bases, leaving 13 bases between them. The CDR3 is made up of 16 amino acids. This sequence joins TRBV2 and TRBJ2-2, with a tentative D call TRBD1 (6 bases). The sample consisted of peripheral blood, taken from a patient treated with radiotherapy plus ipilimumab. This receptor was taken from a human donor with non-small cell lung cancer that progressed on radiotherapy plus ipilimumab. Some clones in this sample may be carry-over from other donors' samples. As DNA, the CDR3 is TGTGCCAGCAGTCAACCCGGGACAACGAACACCGGGGAGCTGTTTTTT. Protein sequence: CASSQPGTTNTGELFF.